Each of the 18 T cell receptor beta chains below was sequenced from the same sample in a study of CD8 T cells in Susac syndrome. An input of 0.5 to 1 ug of RNA was subjected to reverse transcription using random hexamers. Each CDR3 protein gets one entry after TCRdb re-called the immunoSEQ multiplex PCR reads with MiXCR. The data hold 250,000 to 300,000 distinct CDR3 sequences, with 70% to 90% observed a single time. The material sequenced was CD8+ T cells from PBMCs. The receptors originated from a human donor with multiple sclerosis.

The gene calls are TRBV5-4 and TRBJ2-1, with 7 bases lining up with TRBD1. Trimming at V came to 0 bases and at J to 5 bases, leaving 5 bases not matched to a gene. From germline, CDR1 is SGHNT and CDR2 YYREEE (reference sequence). CDR3 length: 15 residues. The CDR3 DNA is TGTGCCAGCAGCTTGGTAGGGGGCATCGACAATGAGCAGTTCTTC. This sequence encodes CASSLVGGIDNEQFF.

This rearrangement joins TRBV24-1 to TRBJ2-3, with a tentative D call TRBD2 (5 bases). Germline V CDR1 and CDR2: KGHDR, SFDVKD. Trimming took off 2 bases at V and 6 bases at J, with 8 bases between the two ends. This CDR3 is 13 amino acids long. The CDR3 DNA reads TGTGCCACCAGTGATTGGACTGAGGATACGCAGTATTTT. Its translation is CATSDWTEDTQYF.

The chain uses TRBV7-9 and TRBJ1-4; 8 bases align to TRBD1. Germline V CDR1 and CDR2: SEHNR, FQNEAQ (reference sequence). CDR3 length equals 15 residues. Losses at the gene ends were 4 bases for V and 5 bases for J; bases not matched to a gene: 6. CDR3 nucleotides: TGTGCCAGCAGCTCATTTCGACAGGGGAATGAAAAACTGTTTTTT. It codes for CASSSFRQGNEKLFF.

V usage is TRBV21-1 and J usage is TRBJ2-7; the table's TRBD2 call for D was not verified on the DNA. TRBV21-1 is reported as a pseudogene. CDR3 length: 15 residues. The CDR3 DNA reads as TGTGCCAGCAGCACCTGGGACTCCCGGCACTACGAGCAGTACTTC. Translated, it gives CASSTWDSRHYEQYF.

This rearrangement joins TRBV20-1 to TRBJ2-7, with TRBD1 matching 9 bases. J gave up 2 bases and V 0 bases, and 8 bases lay outside the gene matches. Looked up from germline, CDR1 is DFQATT and CDR2 is SNEGSKA (reference sequence). There are 16 residues in the CDR3. CDR3 DNA sequence: TGCAGTGCTAGAGAAGGACAGGGGATAGGGGCCTACGAGCAGTACTTC. Its protein is CSAREGQGIGAYEQYF.

For this clonotype: As the CDR3 is not closed by the conserved phenylalanine or tryptophan, this likely results from a read error. The V call is TRBV27, the J call TRBJ2-5; D assignment may be TRBD1 or TRBD2 (5 bases each). The CDR3 consists of 11 residues. Germline V gene sequence: CDR1 MNHEY, CDR2 SMNVEV (reference sequence). V lost 3 bases to trimming and J lost 7 bases, with 6 bases between them. CDR3 coding DNA: TGTGCCAGCAGTTTTGGGGGGACCCAGTACTCC. It translates to CASSFGGTQYS.

The gene calls are TRBV28 and TRBJ2-1, with D possibly matching TRBD2 (6 bases). The CDR3 spans 14 residues. Trimming stripped 2 bases from V and 3 bases from J, with 8 bases between. The germline V gene has CDR1 MDHEN and CDR2 SYDVKM. The CDR3 protein is CASSLPGDYNEQFF. For the CDR3, the DNA is TGTGCCAGCAGTTTACCGGGGGACTACAATGAGCAGTTCTTC.

The rearrangement joins TRBV7-9 to TRBJ2-3; 7 positions match TRBD1. The germline V gene encodes CDR1 SEHNR and CDR2 FQNEAQ (reference sequence). The CDR3 runs 14 residues. With 5 bases clipped from V and 4 bases from J, the junction kept 6 bases outside the gene matches. The CDR3 bases are TGTGCCAGCAGCGCCGGGACAGATCCAGATACGCAGTATTTT. Its protein product is CASSAGTDPDTQYF.

The chain combines TRBV20-1 with TRBJ1-2; perhaps TRBD1 as D (6 bases). The CDR3 sequence is 16 residues long. V dropped 5 bases and J dropped 5 bases, with 24 bases sitting between them. Germline CDR1 reads DFQATT; CDR2 reads SNEGSKA (reference sequence). The CDR3: CSASTSTGVGEYGYTF. CDR3 in DNA: TGCAGTGCTTCCACCTCGACAGGCGTAGGCGAGTATGGCTACACCTTC.

V is TRBV20-1 and J is TRBJ1-6; TRBD1 matches at 7 bases. The V gene end was trimmed by 2 bases and the J gene end by 3 bases; junction bases not matched to a gene: 4. The germline gives CDR1 DFQATT, CDR2 SNEGSKA (reference sequence). The CDR3 has 15 residues. The CDR3 reads CSARYTGDYNSPLHF. The CDR3 region has the DNA TGCAGTGCTAGATATACAGGGGACTATAATTCACCCCTCCACTTT.

The gene calls are TRBV7-3 and TRBJ2-5; weak D call: TRBD1 (6 bases). CDR1 is SGHTA and CDR2 is FQGTGA in the germline V gene. This CDR3 has 15 residues. The V end lost 0 bases, the J end lost 2 bases, and 10 bases lay between the germline ends. CDR3 nucleotides: TGTGCCAGCAGCTTAACCACAGGGTTGCAAGAGACCCAGTACTTC. It specifies CASSLTTGLQETQYF.

The chain recombines TRBV20-1 with TRBJ1-1, with D uncertain. The length of the CDR3 is 10 residues. The V and J ends lost 5 bases and 3 bases respectively, with 4 bases between them. CDR1 is DFQATT and CDR2 is SNEGSKA in the germline V gene (reference sequence). CDR3 protein: CSAADTEAFF. DNA for the CDR3: TGCAGTGCTGCTGACACTGAAGCTTTCTTT.

This clonotype has only a few counts. The chain joins TRBV7-9 to TRBJ1-1; D is perhaps TRBD1 (5 bases). The ends were cut back, 5 bases at V and 1 base at J, with 11 bases in the middle. There are 14 residues in the CDR3. Germline V gene data show CDR1 as SEHNR and CDR2 as FQNEAQ (reference sequence). The CDR3: CASSPLGRNTEAFF. The CDR3 DNA reads as TGTGCCAGCAGCCCTCTGGGGCGGAACACTGAAGCTTTCTTT.

CDR3 in amino acids: CASSLGTGHYEAFF. The DNA of the CDR3 is TGTGCCAGCAGCTTAGGGACAGGGCACTATGAAGCTTTCTTT. This sequence joins TRBV7-6 and TRBJ1-1, with 8 bases lining up with TRBD1. The length of the CDR3 is 14 residues. The V gene end was trimmed by 1 base and the J gene end by 7 bases; junction bases not matched to a gene: 5. Germline lookup yields CDR1 SGHVS and CDR2 FNYEAQ.

V is TRBV4-1 and J is TRBJ2-7; 9 bases are shared with TRBD1. CDR3 length: 15 amino acids. Germline lookup yields CDR1 MGHRA and CDR2 YSYEKL. V lost 1 base and J lost 3; bases outside the gene matches: 4. The DNA for the CDR3 is TGCGCCAGCAGCCAAGGACAGGGGGGGTTCTACGAGCAGTACTTC. This encodes CASSQGQGGFYEQYF.

The V and J genes are TRBV18 and TRBJ1-4; D gene ambiguous. CDR1 and CDR2 (germline): KGHSH, LQKENI. The CDR3 spans 13 residues. V was trimmed by 1 base and J by 10 bases, leaving 10 bases between them. CDR3 sequence: CASSPRPLGKLFF. The DNA for the CDR3 is TGTGCCAGCTCACCACGGCCCCTCGGAAAACTGTTTTTT.

The genes are TRBV4-2 and TRBJ2-7, with TRBD1 matching over 7 bases. CDR3 size: 16 residues. After removal of 3 bases from V and 2 bases from J, the junction contained 10 bases not matched to a gene. The germline gives CDR1 LGHNA, CDR2 YNFKEQ. CDR3 region: CASSQGLQGLTYEQYF. The CDR3 coding sequence is TGTGCCAGCAGCCAGGGGCTACAGGGGTTAACCTACGAGCAGTACTTC.

The chain carries TRBV20-1 and TRBJ2-4, with TRBD1 identical over 7 bases. The CDR3 totals 16 residues. Trimming cost V 5 bases and J 0 bases; bases outside gene matches: 10. Per the germline V gene, CDR1 is DFQATT and CDR2 is SNEGSKA (reference sequence). The CDR3 reads CSAGVDRDLAKNIQYF. In nucleotides, the CDR3 is TGCAGTGCTGGAGTAGACAGGGATCTAGCCAAAAACATTCAGTACTTC.